This passage covers 23 T cell receptor beta chains from one sample sequenced in a study of T-cell memory formation after mild COVID-19 (dated by TCRdb to 2020 to 2023). The protocol used for the library was 5' RACE. The instrument given in TCRdb is Illumina NovaSeq 6000. TCRdb cleaned the public reads at Q25 with fastp, built clones with MiXCR and kept in-frame beta chains. CDR3 protein duplicates are merged, each entry listing the most common genes and DNA. This sample has roughly 400,000 distinct CDR3 sequences in its table, and about a sixth of those were observed once. Around a fifth of the sample belongs to the ten largest clones. Sequencing was performed on PBMCs or a T cell subset sorted from them (not recorded which). The receptors come from a man younger than 35 who had mild COVID-19 (a few samples of this study predate the infection). The sample titles of this study are shuffled in the database, so cell type and time point are left out; the donor was told from shared clones.

This clonotype was counted only a few times. This chain links TRBV5-1 with TRBJ2-3; 7 nucleotides align to TRBD2. Germline CDR1 reads SGHRS; CDR2 reads YFSETQ. J lost 1 base, V lost 2 bases, and 4 bases had no gene match. The CDR3 is 15 residues long. DNA of the CDR3: TGCGCCAGCAGCTTTGCGGGGGTGGGCACAGATACGCAGTATTTT. This sequence encodes CASSFAGVGTDTQYF.

At least ten counts were recorded for this clonotype. This chain links TRBV15 with TRBJ2-1, with D perhaps TRBD1 (6 bases). The germline V gene encodes CDR1 LNHNV and CDR2 YYDKDF (reference sequence). The CDR3 extends over 14 amino acids. Trimming cost V 4 bases and J 3 bases, with 10 bases left between them. In DNA form, the CDR3 reads TGTGCCACCAGCACGTGGACAGACTACAATGAGCAGTTCTTC. Translated, it gives CATSTWTDYNEQFF.

The V and J genes are TRBV7-9 and TRBJ2-5; no definite D call. V was cut by 5 bases and J by 5 bases, with 12 bases left in between. There are 13 residues in the CDR3. Germline values: CDR1 SEHNR, CDR2 FQNEAQ (reference sequence). The CDR3 sequence: CASSHARAETQYF. The CDR3 DNA is TGTGCCAGCAGCCACGCCCGGGCGGAGACCCAGTACTTC.

This clonotype was counted between two and nine times. The V and J genes are TRBV3-1 and TRBJ1-5; D is unresolved. Germline CDR1 LGHDT, CDR2 YNNKEL (reference sequence). The CDR3 covers 14 residues. The V end was cut by 4 bases, the J end by 0 bases, with 7 bases between. The DNA for the CDR3 is TGTGCCAGCAGCCGGGTCCATAGCAATCAGCCCCAGCATTTT. Protein sequence: CASSRVHSNQPQHF.

This clonotype was observed a handful of times. The chain carries TRBV4-3 and TRBJ1-4; 7 bases are a match to TRBD1. This CDR3 is 15 amino acids long. Losses at the gene ends were 3 bases for V and 5 bases for J; bases not matched to a gene: 6. Germline values: CDR1 LGHNA, CDR2 YSLEER. In DNA form, the CDR3 reads TGCGCCAGCAGCCACCTGACAGGGAAGAATGAAAAACTGTTTTTT. This sequence encodes CASSHLTGKNEKLFF.

This clonotype has a handful of counts. This chain joins TRBV29-1 and TRBJ1-2, with a possible D match to TRBD1 (6 bases). The germline CDR1 and CDR2 sequences are SQVTM and ANQGSEA. The germline V and J ends were trimmed by 4 bases and 7 bases, with 16 bases remaining between them. There are 13 residues in the CDR3. The CDR3 here is CSVGGAGVGGYTF. The CDR3 coding sequence is TGCAGCGTTGGGGGAGCAGGGGTCGGTGGCTACACCTTC.

The chain uses TRBV7-2 and TRBJ2-2, with a weak D call TRBD1 (6 bases). Germline lookup yields CDR1 SGHTA and CDR2 FQGNSA. This CDR3 is 15 amino acids long. V shed 1 base and J shed 3 bases, with 9 bases lying between them. CDR3 DNA sequence: TGTGCCAGCAGCTTAGTCCCAGGGGACACCGGGGAGCTGTTTTTT. Its translation is CASSLVPGDTGELFF. Based on the CDR3 plus reference TRBV7-2 and TRBJ2-2, the full variable domain is GAGVSQSPSNKVTEKGKDVELRCDPISGHTALYWYRQSLGQGLEFLIYFQGNSAPDKSGLPSDRFSAERTGGSVSTLTIQRTQQEDSAVYLCASSLVPGDTGELFFGEGSRLTVL.

This clonotype appeared a few times. The V gene is TRBV12-3 or TRBV12-4, the J gene TRBJ1-4; 8 bases align to TRBD1. The V gene end was trimmed by 5 bases and the J gene end by 8 bases; junction bases not matched to a gene: 16. This CDR3 is built from 17 residues. CDR3 loop: CASSPRDRSRGGEKLFF. The CDR3 coding sequence is TGTGCCAGCAGTCCCCGGGACAGGAGCCGCGGAGGGGAAAAACTGTTTTTT.

This clonotype was detected ten times or more. This chain links TRBV7-6 with TRBJ2-3, with 7 positions matching TRBD1. This CDR3 is built from 12 residues. The V segment lost 6 bases and the J segment 12 bases; nucleotides outside the gene matches: 9. The V gene's germline CDR1 is SGHVS and CDR2 FNYEAQ. CDR3 coding DNA: TGTGCCAGCAGTTCCCCGACAGGGCCCCAGTATTTT. Protein: CASSSPTGPQYF.

This clonotype showed up many times. V and J are TRBV27 and TRBJ2-1; TRBD1 aligns across 7 bases. V shed 8 bases, J shed 2 bases, and the junction held 0 bases outside the gene matches. From germline, CDR1 is MNHEY and CDR2 SMNVEV (reference sequence). The CDR3 sequence is 12 residues long. The CDR3 DNA is TGTGCCAGCGGGACAGCCTACAATGAGCAGTTCTTC. This encodes CASGTAYNEQFF.

This clonotype has only a few counts. The genes are TRBV28 and TRBJ2-7; no firm D call. This CDR3 is 14 amino acids long. Trimming took off 4 bases at V and 1 base at J, with 11 bases between the two ends. Per the germline V gene, CDR1 is MDHEN and CDR2 is SYDVKM. CDR3 nucleotides: TGTGCCAGCAGTTCCCATCAACTATCCTACGAGCAGTACGTC. The encoded protein is CASSSHQLSYEQYV.

CDR3 amino acids: CASSDQVNYGYTF. CDR3 DNA: TGTGCCAGCAGCGATCAGGTTAACTATGGCTACACCTTC. The J gene is TRBJ1-2, the V gene TRBV6-1, with no clear D. Germline assignment: CDR1 MNHNS and CDR2 SASEGT. The germline V and J ends were trimmed by 6 bases and 1 base, with 9 bases remaining between them. The CDR3 runs to 13 residues.

V is TRBV6-1 and J is TRBJ1-2; the D gene is possibly TRBD1 (5 bases). Germline V lookup: CDR1 MNHNS, CDR2 SASEGT. This CDR3 has 12 residues. V lost 3 bases to trimming and J lost 7 bases, with 9 bases between them. The CDR3 DNA reads TGTGCCAGCAGTGACGGGGGTGCTGGCTACACCTTC. The encoded protein is CASSDGGAGYTF.

The V and J genes are TRBV7-8 and TRBJ1-2; 7 bases map to TRBD1. The germline gives CDR1 SGHVS, CDR2 FQNEAQ. V shed 5 bases, J shed 6 bases, and the junction held 15 bases outside the gene matches. CDR3 length: 16 amino acids. The CDR3 reads CASSRPETGTHNGYTF. The CDR3 bases are TGTGCCAGCAGCCGCCCGGAGACAGGGACTCATAATGGCTACACCTTC.

The gene calls are TRBV5-1 and TRBJ2-7; no firm D call. The CDR3 covers 13 residues. Germline CDR1 is SGHRS and CDR2 is YFSETQ. Trimming removed 3 bases from V and 5 bases from J, with 12 bases in between. Written as DNA, the CDR3 is TGCGCCAGCAGCTGGCAGAGACGGGACGAGCAGTACTTC. Protein product: CASSWQRRDEQYF.

This clonotype was observed a few times. The J gene is TRBJ2-3, the V gene TRBV3-1; D unclear. The CDR3 has 15 amino acids. Germline values: CDR1 LGHDT, CDR2 YNNKEL (reference sequence). Trimming removed 1 base from V and 1 base from J, with 9 bases in between. The CDR3 sequence: CASSQVNSRTDTQYF. In DNA, the CDR3 is TGTGCCAGCAGCCAAGTAAACAGCCGCACAGATACGCAGTATTTT.

This clonotype was picked up a small number of times. This chain joins TRBV6-1 and TRBJ2-5; 11 bases match TRBD2. The germline CDR1 and CDR2 sequences are MNHNS and SASEGT. The J segment lost 9 bases and the V segment lost 6 bases, leaving 12 bases of the junction unmatched. The length of the CDR3 is 15 residues. DNA for the CDR3: TGTGCCAGCAGCCTTAGCGGGGGGGGTCGAGGGGCCCAGTACTTC. Protein product: CASSLSGGGRGAQYF.

This clonotype was picked up a small number of times. V gene TRBV6-5 combines with J gene TRBJ1-2, with D possibly matching TRBD1 (5 bases). From germline, CDR1 is MNHEY and CDR2 SVGAGI. Trimming stripped 8 bases from V and 4 bases from J, with 14 bases between. This CDR3 region has 13 residues. In DNA, the CDR3 is TGTGCCAGCGGGGGGAGGGCCTTCTATGGCTACACCTTC. Protein: CASGGRAFYGYTF.

CDR3: CATSDLGEETQYF. The CDR3 nucleotides are TGTGCCACCAGTGATTTGGGGGAGGAGACCCAGTACTTC. This chain links TRBV24-1 with TRBJ2-5, with D perhaps TRBD2 (5 bases). The ends were cut back, 0 bases at V and 5 bases at J, with 6 bases in the middle. The CDR3 sequence is 13 residues long. The germline V gene has CDR1 KGHDR and CDR2 SFDVKD.

This clonotype was observed a handful of times. The chain couples TRBV5-1 to TRBJ1-2; no definite D call. Trimming stripped 4 bases from V and 2 bases from J, with 21 bases between. Germline lookup yields CDR1 SGHRS and CDR2 YFSETQ. The CDR3 extends over 17 amino acids. CDR3 protein: CASSLLAGSAENYGYTF. CDR3 nucleotides: TGCGCCAGCAGCCTCCTCGCTGGTTCGGCTGAAAACTATGGCTACACCTTC.

The chain carries TRBV7-2 and TRBJ2-4; D might be TRBD2 (5 bases). The CDR3 runs 13 residues. CDR1 is SGHTA, CDR2 FQGNSA, per germline. Trimming stripped 0 bases from V and 9 bases from J, with 9 bases between. As DNA, the CDR3 is TGTGCCAGCAGCTTAGCCCAACGGGGCATTCAGTACTTC. Translated, it gives CASSLAQRGIQYF.

This chain joins TRBV29-1 and TRBJ2-5, with 10 bases matching TRBD1. The CDR3 totals 14 residues. J lost 5 bases, V lost 6 bases, and 9 bases had no gene match. Per the germline V gene, CDR1 is SQVTM and CDR2 is ANQGSEA. The CDR3 reads CSVSTGGQGETQYF. The DNA for the CDR3 is TGCAGCGTGTCTACGGGGGGACAGGGGGAGACCCAGTACTTC. Full variable domain (missing parts from reference TRBV29-1 and TRBJ2-5): SAVISQKPSRDICQRGTSLTIQCQVDSQVTMMFWYRQQPGQSLTLIATANQGSEATYESGFVIDKFPISRPNLTFSTLTVSNMSPEDSSIYLCSVSTGGQGETQYFGPGTRLLVL.

The rearrangement uses TRBV6-5 and TRBJ2-5, with 7 bases that match TRBD2. This CDR3 is 15 amino acids long. V was pared by 7 bases and J by 2 bases, with 10 bases of the junction left unmatched. CDR1 is MNHEY and CDR2 is SVGAGI in the germline V gene. The CDR3 DNA reads TGTGCCAGCACCAAAACCCTAGCGGAACAAGAGACCCAGTACTTC. Protein sequence: CASTKTLAEQETQYF.